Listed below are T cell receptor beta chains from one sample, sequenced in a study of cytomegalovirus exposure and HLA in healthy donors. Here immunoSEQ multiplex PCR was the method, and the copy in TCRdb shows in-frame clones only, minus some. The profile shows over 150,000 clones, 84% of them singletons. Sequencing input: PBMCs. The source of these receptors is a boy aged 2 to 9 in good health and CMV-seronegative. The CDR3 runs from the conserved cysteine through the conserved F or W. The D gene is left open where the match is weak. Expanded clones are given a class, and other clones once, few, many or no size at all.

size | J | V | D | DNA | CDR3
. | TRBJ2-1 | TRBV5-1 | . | TGCGCCAGCAGCGAGAGGTCAACCTACAATGAGCAGTTCTTC | CASSERSTYNEQFF
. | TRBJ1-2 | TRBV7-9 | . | TGTGCCAGCAGCTTTCGCGAGATTCTAGGCTACACCTTC | CASSFREILGYTF
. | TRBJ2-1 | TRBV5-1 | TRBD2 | TGCGCCAGCAGCCCCGGACTAGCTGGGGTTAATGAGCAGTTCTTC | CASSPGLAGVNEQFF
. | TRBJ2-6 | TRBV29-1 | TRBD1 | TGCAGCGTCAAGACAGGGGGAGGCTCTGGGGCCAACGTCCTGACTTTC | CSVKTGGGSGANVLTF
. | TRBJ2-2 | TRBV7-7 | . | TGTGCCAGCAGCTCCCCGGGGGGGGAGCTGTTTTTT | CASSSPGGELFF
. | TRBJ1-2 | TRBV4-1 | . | TGCGCCAGCAGCCAAGGGACTTTCGGCTATGGCTACACCTTC | CASSQGTFGYGYTF
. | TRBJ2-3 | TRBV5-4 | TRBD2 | TGTGCCAGCAGCTTGGAGACTAGCGGGAGAGCATTCGACACAGATACGCAGTATTTT | CASSLETSGRAFDTDTQYF
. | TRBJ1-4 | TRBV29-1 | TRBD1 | TGCAGCGTTGGTCTCGGGAAGGGACAGGGGTATGAAAAACTGTTTTTT | CSVGLGKGQGYEKLFF
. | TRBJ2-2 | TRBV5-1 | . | TGCGCCAGCAGCTTGGGGGACTTGGGCACCGGGGAGCTGTTTTTT | CASSLGDLGTGELFF
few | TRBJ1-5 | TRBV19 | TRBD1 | TGTGCCAGTAGTATATGGGGATCATGGGACAGGGTCGCCGCCAACAATCAGCCCCAGCATTTT | CASSIWGSWDRVAANNQPQHF
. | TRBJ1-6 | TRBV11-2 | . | TGTGCCAGCAGCCCCAGTCCAAAGGGGAAGTATTCACCCCTCCACTTT | CASSPSPKGKYSPLHF
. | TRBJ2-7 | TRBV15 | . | TGTGCCACCAGCAGAGGACTAAAAGGGGAGCAGTACTTC | CATSRGLKGEQYF
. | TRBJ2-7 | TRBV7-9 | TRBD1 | TGTGCCAGCAGCTTAGAGTTCCAGGGGGCGATCTACGAGCAGTACTTC | CASSLEFQGAIYEQYF
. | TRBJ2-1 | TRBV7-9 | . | TGTGCCACCTCAATAGGGGCTTACAATGAGCAGTTCTTC | CATSIGAYNEQFF
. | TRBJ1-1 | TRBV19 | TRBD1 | TGTGCCAGTAGTACCTCAGGGGGCACTGAAGCTTTCTTT | CASSTSGGTEAFF
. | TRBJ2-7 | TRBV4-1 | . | TGCGCCAGCAGCCAAGGAACCCTCAGCGGATACGAGCAGTACTTC | CASSQGTLSGYEQYF
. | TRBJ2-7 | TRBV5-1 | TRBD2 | TGCGCCAGCTCGGAACTTTTTTTTGGCGGGAGGGGAGGGACCTACGAGCAGTACTTC | CASSELFFGGRGGTYEQYF
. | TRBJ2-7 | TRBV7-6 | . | TGTGCCAGCAGCTTAGGGGCGGAGGGGACGGAACGACCCTACGAGCAGTACTTC | CASSLGAEGTERPYEQYF
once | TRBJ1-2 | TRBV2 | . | TGTGCCAGCAGTGAAGCGCCTGGGAGCTTCTATGGCTACACCTTC | CASSEAPGSFYGYTF
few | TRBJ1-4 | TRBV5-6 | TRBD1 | TGTGCCAGCAGCTTGAGGGTATTTGAAATCCAGGGGGAAGCCGAAAAACTGTTTTTT | CASSLRVFEIQGEAEKLFF
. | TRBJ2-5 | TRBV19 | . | TGTGCCAGTAGTACCCTTCCGGGGGACCAAGAGACCCAGTACTTC | CASSTLPGDQETQYF
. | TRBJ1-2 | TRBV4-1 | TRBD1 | TGCGCCAGCAGCCCAGGACAGGGCCGTGGCTACACCTTC | CASSPGQGRGYTF
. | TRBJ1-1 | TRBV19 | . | TGTGCCAGTAGTATATCTGGACAGACGAACTCTGAAGCTTTCTTT | CASSISGQTNSEAFF
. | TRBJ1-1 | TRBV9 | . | TGTGCCAGCAGCCCCCGGACTGTGAACACTGAAGCTTTCTTT | CASSPRTVNTEAFF
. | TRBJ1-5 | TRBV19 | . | TGTGCCAGTAGTATGGGGCGCAATCAGCCCCAGCATTTT | CASSMGRNQPQHF
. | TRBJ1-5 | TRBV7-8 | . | TGTGCCAGCAGCCCTCGGGGGTATAGCAATCAGCCCCAGCATTTT | CASSPRGYSNQPQHF
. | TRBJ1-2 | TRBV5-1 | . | TGCGCCAGCAGCGACGGGGACTTTGGGGTGGATGGCTACACCTTC | CASSDGDFGVDGYTF
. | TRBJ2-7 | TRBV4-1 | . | TGCGCCAGCAGCCCCGAGACGGAGAATTTCTACGAGCAGTACTTC | CASSPETENFYEQYF
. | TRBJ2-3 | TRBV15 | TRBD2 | TGTGCCACCAGCAGAGTTGGGACTAGCGGGAGTGCAGATACGCAGTATTTT | CATSRVGTSGSADTQYF
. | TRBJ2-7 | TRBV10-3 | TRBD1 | TGTGCCATCAGTAGACAGGGGTCCGCTCGGGAGCAGTACTTC | CAISRQGSAREQYF
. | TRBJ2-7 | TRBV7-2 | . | TGTGCCAGCAGCTTGGAGACAGGTAGCTCCTACGAGCAGTACTTC | CASSLETGSSYEQYF
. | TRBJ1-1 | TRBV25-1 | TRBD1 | TGTGCCAGCAGTGGGACAGGGCCCACTGAAGCTTTCTTT | CASSGTGPTEAFF
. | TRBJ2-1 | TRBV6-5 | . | TGTGCCAGCAGCTACCGGCGGAGTTCCTACAATGAGCAGTTCTTC | CASSYRRSSYNEQFF
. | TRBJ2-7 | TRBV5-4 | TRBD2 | TGTGCCAGCAGCTCATGGCCAGCGGGATCATCCTACGAGCAGTACTTC | CASSSWPAGSSYEQYF
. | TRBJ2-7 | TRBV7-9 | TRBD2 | TGTGCCAGCAGCCCAGCGACTAGCGGACTATTCCTTTACGAGCAGTACTTC | CASSPATSGLFLYEQYF
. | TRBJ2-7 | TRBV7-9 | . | TGTGCCAGCAGCTTAAGCAGGAACTACGAGCAGTACTTC | CASSLSRNYEQYF
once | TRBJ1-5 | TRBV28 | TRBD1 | TGTGCCAGCAGGGGATCCGGGACAGGAGTTTGGAAGCCCCAGCATTTT | CASRGSGTGVWKPQHF
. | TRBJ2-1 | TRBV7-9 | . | TGTGCCAGCAGCTTTTTTCGGGGATCCTACAATGAGCAGTTCTTC | CASSFFRGSYNEQFF
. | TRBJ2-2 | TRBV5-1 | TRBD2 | TGCGCCAGCAGCGCTGGACTAGCGGGACCCGCGAACACCGGGGAGCTGTTTTTT | CASSAGLAGPANTGELFF
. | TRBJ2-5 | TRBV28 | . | TGTGCCAGCAGTTTTATGGAGACCCAGTACTTC | CASSFMETQYF
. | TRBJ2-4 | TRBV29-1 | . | TGCAGCGTTGGGAACACAGGAAGTATAGCCAAAAACATTCAGTACTTC | CSVGNTGSIAKNIQYF
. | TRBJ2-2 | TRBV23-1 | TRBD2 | TGCGCCAGCAGTCAAACGTGCGATAGCGGGAGGGCTACCGGGGAGCTGTTTTTT | CASSQTCDSGRATGELFF
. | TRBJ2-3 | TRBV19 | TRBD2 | TGTGCCAGTAGTATAAGGACTAGCTTTACAGATACGCAGTATTTT | CASSIRTSFTDTQYF
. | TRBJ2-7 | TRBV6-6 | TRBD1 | TGTGCCAGCAGTTACGGGGGACAGGGGTTCTCCTACGAGCAGTACTTC | CASSYGGQGFSYEQYF
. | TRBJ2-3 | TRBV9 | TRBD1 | TGTGCCAGCAGCCGCCGGGACAGGGAGATAGCAGATACGCAGTATTTT | CASSRRDREIADTQYF
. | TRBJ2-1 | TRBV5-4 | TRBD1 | TGTGCCAGCAGCTCTCGGGACAGGGGGGACGAGCAGTTCTTC | CASSSRDRGDEQFF
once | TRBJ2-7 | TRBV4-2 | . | TGTGCCAGCAGCCAAAATAGACAGGAGCAGTACTTC | CASSQNRQEQYF
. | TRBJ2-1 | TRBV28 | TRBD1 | TGTGCCAGCAGTTCGGGGACAGGGGGCGATGAGCAGTTCTTC | CASSSGTGGDEQFF
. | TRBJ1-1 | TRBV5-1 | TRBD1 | TGCGCCAGCAGCTTCCCGGGACAGGGGGGAGCTGAAGCTTTCTTT | CASSFPGQGGAEAFF
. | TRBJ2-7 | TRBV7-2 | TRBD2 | TGTGCCAGCAGCGCCGAGGGCGGGAGGGCGTACGAGCAGTACTTC | CASSAEGGRAYEQYF
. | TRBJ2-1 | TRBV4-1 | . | TGCGCCAGCAGCCAAGTCTCGAGCTCCTACAATGAGCAGTTCTTC | CASSQVSSSYNEQFF
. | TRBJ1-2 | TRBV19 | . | TGTGCCAGTAGTATTTCCACAGGGAAGGGCTACACCTTC | CASSISTGKGYTF
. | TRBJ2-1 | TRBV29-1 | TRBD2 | TGCAGCGCTAGACTAGCGGGAGGGTACAATGAGCAGTTCTTC | CSARLAGGYNEQFF